This T cell receptor beta chain appears in the sequencing data of a study of blood T cell repertoires in COVID-19. Study summary: PBMCs, B-cell-depleted T cells, or T cells were the source of the cDNA or gDNA that made up the material.

This CDR3 spans 15 amino acids. Germline V gene lookup returns CDR1 MDHEN and CDR2 SYDVKM. V lost 5 bases and J lost 0, with 13 bases in between. This table comes from immunoSEQ multiplex PCR, and its TCRdb copy is limited to in-frame clones, with some not included. The repertoire has around 340,000 clones, approximately 83% of them found once; the top ten carry roughly 4%. This clone was seen only once. Sequences were obtained from PBMCs or T cells enriched from blood (not recorded which). The clonotype was recovered from a woman in her thirties or forties with acute COVID-19. V is TRBV28 and J is TRBJ1-1; TRBD1 is a possible D gene (6 bases). This CDR3 reads CASSQGGQVNTEAFF. In DNA form, the CDR3 reads TGTGCCAGCAGTCAAGGGGGTCAGGTGAACACTGAAGCTTTCTTT.